The next 25 T cell receptor beta chains were all read from a single sample in a study of beta chain features in type 1 diabetes. TCRB transcripts that were expressed got sequenced, as all of the isolated RNA had been reverse transcribed. Clones were read by immunoSEQ multiplex PCR, and TCRdb kept only the in-frame ones, dropping some. The sample has about 180,000 clones, almost 8% seen once. General study findings and limits: All four CD4+ subsets from Type 1 diabetes patients carried moderately but significantly shorter TCRB CDR3s.

These receptors have no identified antigens. The source material was central memory CD4+ T cells from blood. These receptors all stem from a man aged 18 to 29 with type 1 diabetes.

This clone was seen a few times. This chain connects TRBV27 to TRBJ1-4; D not certain. Germline CDR1 is MNHEY and CDR2 is SMNVEV (reference sequence). The CDR3 loop spans 14 amino acids. V lost 8 bases to trimming and J lost 8 bases, with 18 bases between them. The CDR3 is CASGDMGGGEKLFF. CDR3 sequence (DNA): TGTGCCAGCGGAGACATGGGTGGCGGGGAAAAACTGTTTTTT.

This clone has just a few counts. The rearrangement uses TRBV30 and TRBJ2-7; TRBD1 agrees at 8 bases. The CDR3 loop spans 12 amino acids. V shed 5 bases, J shed 7 bases, and the junction held 7 bases outside the gene matches. Germline values: CDR1 GTSNPN, CDR2 SVGIG (reference sequence). DNA of the CDR3: TGTGCCTGGTACAGGGGGAGTGGTGAGCAGTACTTC. Translation gives CAWYRGSGEQYF.

The chain recombines TRBV6-5 with TRBJ1-5, with 7 bases fitting TRBD1. The CDR3 consists of 13 residues. The V gene's germline CDR1 is MNHEY and CDR2 SVGAGI. V shed 6 bases and J 7 bases; nucleotides not matched to a gene: 6. The CDR3 DNA follows: TGTGCCAGCAGATCCACAGGGGCCCAGCCCCAGCATTTT. It specifies CASRSTGAQPQHF.

The V and J genes are TRBV11-2 and TRBJ2-7; 10 bases fit TRBD1. Trimming took 3 bases from V and 7 from J; bases not matched to a gene: 9. The germline V gene encodes CDR1 SGHAT and CDR2 FQNNGV. This CDR3 is 15 amino acids long. CDR3 nucleotide sequence: TGTGCCAGCAGCTTTAGTTGGGACAGGGGAGGGGAGCAGTACTTC. Encoded protein: CASSFSWDRGGEQYF.

The V gene is TRBV7-6, the J gene TRBJ1-5, with TRBD1 matching 7 bases. Germline-derived CDR1 and CDR2 are SGHVS and FNYEAQ. The CDR3 consists of 15 residues. Trimming removed 1 base from V and 6 bases from J; junction bases left unmatched: 6. CDR3 loop: CASSLGSGGSQPQHF. For the CDR3, the DNA is TGTGCCAGCAGCTTAGGTTCAGGGGGTAGTCAGCCCCAGCATTTT.

This clone was observed a few times. This chain connects TRBV28 to TRBJ1-2; weak D call: TRBD1 (6 bases). Germline-derived CDR1 and CDR2 are MDHEN and SYDVKM. This CDR3 is built from 13 residues. V was pared by 5 bases and J by 8 bases, with 15 bases between. The CDR3 here is CASSPMNRDGYTF. In DNA form, the CDR3 reads TGTGCCAGCAGTCCGATGAACAGGGACGGCTACACCTTC.

In its sample, this clone was seen many times. The chain links TRBV7-2 to TRBJ2-4; 8 nucleotides match TRBD1. CDR3 length: 18 amino acids. J was trimmed by 2 bases and V by 5 bases; bases with no gene match: 14. Germline V gives CDR1 SGHTA, CDR2 FQGNSA. The chain's CDR3 is CASSPRGRSFDTKNIQYF. The CDR3 DNA is TGTGCCAGCAGCCCCAGGGGGCGTTCATTCGATACCAAAAACATTCAGTACTTC. The variable domain in full, completed from reference TRBV7-2 and TRBJ2-4, reads GAGVSQSPSNKVTEKGKDVELRCDPISGHTALYWYRQSLGQGLEFLIYFQGNSAPDKSGLPSDRFSAERTGGSVSTLTIQRTQQEDSAVYLCASSPRGRSFDTKNIQYFGAGTRLSVL.

With regard to this clone: Different DNA sequences within this sample yield the same CDR3. V usage is TRBV11-2 and J usage is TRBJ2-5; a weak D match, TRBD1 (7 bases). Germline values: CDR1 SGHAT, CDR2 FQNNGV. Trimming took 5 bases from V and 4 from J, leaving 17 bases between them. The CDR3 has 15 amino acids. Here the CDR3 reads CASSLRQGGGETQYF. CDR3 DNA sequence: TGTGCCAGCAGCCTAAGACAGGGAGGAGGAGAGACCCAGTACTTC.

In its sample, this clone was seen many times. The gene calls are TRBV7-2 and TRBJ2-1, with TRBD2 matching over 12 bases. The CDR3 sequence is 15 residues long. CDR1 is SGHTA and CDR2 is FQGNSA in the germline V gene. Germline trimming cut 4 bases from V and 10 bases from J; bases unmatched to any gene: 8. The CDR3 nucleotides are TGTGCCAGCAGCTCTCTAGCGGGAGGGTACGGAGAGCAGTTCTTC. Its translation: CASSSLAGGYGEQFF.

The chain combines TRBV9 with TRBJ2-3; 7 positions agree with TRBD2. V shed 3 bases and J 4 bases; nucleotides not matched to a gene: 8. From germline, CDR1 is SGDLS and CDR2 YYNGEE. The length of the CDR3 is 15 residues. CDR3 nucleotide sequence: TGTGCCAGCAGCGCCGGACTAGTCTCCCCAGATACGCAGTATTTT. Encoded protein: CASSAGLVSPDTQYF. Variable domain in full (rest from reference TRBV9 and TRBJ2-3): DSGVTQTPKHLITATGQRVTLRCSPRSGDLSVYWYQQSLDQGLQFLIQYYNGEERAKGNILERFSAQQFPDLHSELNLSSLELGDSALYFCASSAGLVSPDTQYFGPGTRLTVL.

In this sample, this clone turned up a few times. This chain uses TRBV7-9 with TRBJ2-1; 8 nucleotides line up with TRBD2. CDR1 and CDR2 (germline): SEHNR, FQNEAQ (reference sequence). With 7 bases clipped from V and 2 bases from J, the junction kept 4 bases outside the gene matches. CDR3 length equals 14 residues. The CDR3 region is CASNSGKPYNEQFF. The CDR3 DNA sequence: TGTGCCAGCAATAGCGGGAAACCCTACAATGAGCAGTTCTTC.

The rearrangement links TRBV7-2 to TRBJ2-3; 7 positions match TRBD2. Germline V CDR1 and CDR2: SGHTA, FQGNSA. J was trimmed by 1 base and V by 4 bases; bases with no gene match: 5. The CDR3 contains 15 residues. The chain's CDR3 is CASSSLSGGTDTQYF. The CDR3 nucleotides read TGTGCCAGCAGCTCATTGAGCGGGGGCACAGATACGCAGTATTTT.

Concerning this clone itself: The conserved final phenylalanine or tryptophan is absent from the CDR3, which likely points to a read error. The limits of the CDR3 on the DNA are not certain, so only TCRdb's listed CDR3 is given. The chain has TRBV1 and TRBJ2-3; the listed D gene, TRBD2, was not tested against the DNA. TRBV1 is flagged as a pseudogene. The CDR3 is made up of 13 amino acids, end residues included. The CDR3 region is CTSSQDGLAGGVG.

This sequence joins TRBV10-3 and TRBJ2-7; no reliable D call. V lost 9 bases and J lost 4, with 19 bases in between. The length of the CDR3 is 14 residues. Looked up from germline, CDR1 is ENHRY and CDR2 is SYGVKD. CDR3 coding DNA: TGTGCCATACACGACCCCCGGCGAGGATACGAGCAGTACTTC. The encoded protein is CAIHDPRRGYEQYF.

The chain recombines TRBV6-5 with TRBJ1-3; D is possibly TRBD1 (5 bases). The length of the CDR3 is 15 residues. Trimming removed 6 bases at V and 4 bases at J, with 16 bases between. CDR1 MNHEY and CDR2 SVGAGI come from the germline V gene. The DNA of the CDR3 is TGTGCCAGCAGCGTCGGGGCAGCGGGAGGAAACACCATATATTTT. Amino acids: CASSVGAAGGNTIYF.

V is TRBV7-9 and J is TRBJ1-1; D is unclear. The CDR3 contains 13 residues. Trimming took off 10 bases at V and 2 bases at J, with 14 bases between the two ends. Germline V gives CDR1 SEHNR, CDR2 FQNEAQ (reference sequence). The CDR3: CAMSRGRNTEAFF. Written as DNA, the CDR3 is TGTGCCATGTCAAGAGGCCGAAACACTGAAGCTTTCTTT.

There are many counts of this clone. This chain connects TRBV28 to TRBJ1-1; D not certain. Germline values: CDR1 MDHEN, CDR2 SYDVKM. V lost 2 bases, J lost 13 bases, and 11 bases lay in between. The CDR3 covers 11 residues. The CDR3 sequence is CASSLVRNGFF. As DNA, the CDR3 is TGTGCCAGCAGTTTAGTCCGTAACGGTTTCTTT.

The chain links TRBV19 to TRBJ1-5; a possible D gene is TRBD1 (6 bases). V lost 6 bases, J lost 6 bases, and 15 bases lay in between. The CDR3 is 14 residues long. Germline V gene sequence: CDR1 LNHDA, CDR2 SQIVND (reference sequence). This CDR3 is CASRDSASGQPQHF. The CDR3 DNA reads TGTGCCAGTAGGGACAGCGCGTCAGGTCAGCCCCAGCATTTT. Drawing the rest from reference TRBV19 and TRBJ1-5, the complete variable domain is DGGITQSPKYLFRKEGQNVTLSCEQNLNHDAMYWYRQDPGQGLRLIYYSQIVNDFQKGDIAEGYSVSREKKESFPLTVTSAQKNPTAFYLCASRDSASGQPQHFGDGTRLSIL.

This clone was seen a handful of times. The gene calls are TRBV2 and TRBJ1-2; no definite D call. CDR3 length: 12 amino acids. V lost 4 bases to trimming and J lost 2 bases, with 5 bases between them. Germline V gene lookup returns CDR1 SNHLY and CDR2 FYNNEI. In DNA, the CDR3 is TGTGCCAGCAGTGCAGAAAACTATGGCTACACCTTC. Translation: CASSAENYGYTF.

This clone has just a few counts. Other DNA sequences in this specimen translate into the identical CDR3. The chain is built from TRBV29-1 and TRBJ1-2, with 7 bases identical to TRBD1. This CDR3 is 14 amino acids long. Trimming cost V 1 base and J 1 base; bases outside gene matches: 3. Looked up from germline, CDR1 is SQVTM and CDR2 is ANQGSEA. The chain's CDR3 is CSVEGRGLNYGYTF. CDR3 DNA sequence: TGCAGCGTTGAAGGAAGGGGGCTTAACTATGGCTACACCTTC.

A few counts support this clone. The rearrangement uses TRBV30 and TRBJ2-3; 7 nucleotides line up with TRBD2. Trimming took 0 bases from V and 4 from J; bases not matched to a gene: 10. There are 16 residues in the CDR3. Per the germline V gene, CDR1 is GTSNPN and CDR2 is SVGIG (reference sequence). CDR3 amino acids: CAWSVPYAGDADTQYF. The CDR3 DNA reads TGTGCCTGGAGTGTACCGTATGCGGGAGACGCAGATACGCAGTATTTT.

This clone was seen only a few times. The gene calls are TRBV7-8 and TRBJ2-7; D may be TRBD2 (5 bases). CDR1 and CDR2 from the germline V gene are SGHVS and FQNEAQ. This CDR3 region has 13 residues. V dropped 7 bases and J dropped 5 bases, with 15 bases sitting between them. DNA for the CDR3: TGTGCCAGCACCCATAGCGCCTCGGACGAGCAGTACTTC. Translated, it gives CASTHSASDEQYF.

This clone has a handful of counts. The J gene is TRBJ1-2, the V gene TRBV28; 8 bases are shared with TRBD1. This CDR3 has 15 residues. Germline trimming cut 5 bases from V and 4 bases from J; bases unmatched to any gene: 9. Germline CDR1 MDHEN, CDR2 SYDVKM. The CDR3 region is CASSARDRGSYGYTF. The CDR3 bases are TGTGCCAGCAGTGCACGAGACAGGGGTTCCTATGGCTACACCTTC.

This chain uses TRBV30 with TRBJ2-2, with a tentative D call TRBD1 (5 bases). This CDR3 contains 16 residues. CDR1 is GTSNPN and CDR2 is SVGIG in the germline V gene (reference sequence). With 2 bases removed from V and 0 bases from J, the gap between germline ends came to 13 bases. CDR3 region: CAWSRNRRPNTGELFF. CDR3 DNA sequence: TGTGCCTGGAGTCGAAACAGGCGACCGAACACCGGGGAGCTGTTTTTT.

The chain employs TRBV5-4 and TRBJ2-7; the match to TRBD1 covers 9 bases. J was trimmed by 2 bases and V by 4 bases; bases with no gene match: 10. The CDR3 spans 16 residues. CDR1 is SGHNT and CDR2 is YYREEE in the germline V gene (reference sequence). CDR3 amino acids: CASSPPPGQGPYEQYF. Here the CDR3 DNA reads TGTGCCAGCAGCCCCCCACCGGGACAGGGCCCCTACGAGCAGTACTTC.